The present TCR beta chain was sequenced within a study of CD8 T cells in Susac syndrome. About the research overall: When their blood was taken, patients with Susac syndrome were therapy-naive, taking corticosteroids, or taking intravenous immunoglobulin alone.

This CDR3 is 12 amino acids long. Germline CDR1 reads SQVTM; CDR2 reads ANQGSEA. The trim removed 6 bases at V and 5 bases at J, leaving 4 bases unmatched. Random-hexamer reverse transcription was applied to roughly 0.5 to 1 ug RNA. TCRdb reprocessed the immunoSEQ multiplex PCR reads via MiXCR and lists one record per CDR3 protein. This sample has tens of thousands of distinct CDR3 sequences, with 85% to 95% found just once. CD8+ and CD4+ T cells from blood underwent TCR beta sequencing. The gene calls are TRBV29-1 and TRBJ2-1, with 7 bases matching TRBD1. Sequenced material: CD8+ T cells from PBMCs. The clonotype was recovered from a human donor with Susac syndrome. The CDR3 is CSVTGLNNEQFF. Written as DNA, the CDR3 is TGCAGCGTGACAGGGCTTAACAATGAGCAGTTCTTC.